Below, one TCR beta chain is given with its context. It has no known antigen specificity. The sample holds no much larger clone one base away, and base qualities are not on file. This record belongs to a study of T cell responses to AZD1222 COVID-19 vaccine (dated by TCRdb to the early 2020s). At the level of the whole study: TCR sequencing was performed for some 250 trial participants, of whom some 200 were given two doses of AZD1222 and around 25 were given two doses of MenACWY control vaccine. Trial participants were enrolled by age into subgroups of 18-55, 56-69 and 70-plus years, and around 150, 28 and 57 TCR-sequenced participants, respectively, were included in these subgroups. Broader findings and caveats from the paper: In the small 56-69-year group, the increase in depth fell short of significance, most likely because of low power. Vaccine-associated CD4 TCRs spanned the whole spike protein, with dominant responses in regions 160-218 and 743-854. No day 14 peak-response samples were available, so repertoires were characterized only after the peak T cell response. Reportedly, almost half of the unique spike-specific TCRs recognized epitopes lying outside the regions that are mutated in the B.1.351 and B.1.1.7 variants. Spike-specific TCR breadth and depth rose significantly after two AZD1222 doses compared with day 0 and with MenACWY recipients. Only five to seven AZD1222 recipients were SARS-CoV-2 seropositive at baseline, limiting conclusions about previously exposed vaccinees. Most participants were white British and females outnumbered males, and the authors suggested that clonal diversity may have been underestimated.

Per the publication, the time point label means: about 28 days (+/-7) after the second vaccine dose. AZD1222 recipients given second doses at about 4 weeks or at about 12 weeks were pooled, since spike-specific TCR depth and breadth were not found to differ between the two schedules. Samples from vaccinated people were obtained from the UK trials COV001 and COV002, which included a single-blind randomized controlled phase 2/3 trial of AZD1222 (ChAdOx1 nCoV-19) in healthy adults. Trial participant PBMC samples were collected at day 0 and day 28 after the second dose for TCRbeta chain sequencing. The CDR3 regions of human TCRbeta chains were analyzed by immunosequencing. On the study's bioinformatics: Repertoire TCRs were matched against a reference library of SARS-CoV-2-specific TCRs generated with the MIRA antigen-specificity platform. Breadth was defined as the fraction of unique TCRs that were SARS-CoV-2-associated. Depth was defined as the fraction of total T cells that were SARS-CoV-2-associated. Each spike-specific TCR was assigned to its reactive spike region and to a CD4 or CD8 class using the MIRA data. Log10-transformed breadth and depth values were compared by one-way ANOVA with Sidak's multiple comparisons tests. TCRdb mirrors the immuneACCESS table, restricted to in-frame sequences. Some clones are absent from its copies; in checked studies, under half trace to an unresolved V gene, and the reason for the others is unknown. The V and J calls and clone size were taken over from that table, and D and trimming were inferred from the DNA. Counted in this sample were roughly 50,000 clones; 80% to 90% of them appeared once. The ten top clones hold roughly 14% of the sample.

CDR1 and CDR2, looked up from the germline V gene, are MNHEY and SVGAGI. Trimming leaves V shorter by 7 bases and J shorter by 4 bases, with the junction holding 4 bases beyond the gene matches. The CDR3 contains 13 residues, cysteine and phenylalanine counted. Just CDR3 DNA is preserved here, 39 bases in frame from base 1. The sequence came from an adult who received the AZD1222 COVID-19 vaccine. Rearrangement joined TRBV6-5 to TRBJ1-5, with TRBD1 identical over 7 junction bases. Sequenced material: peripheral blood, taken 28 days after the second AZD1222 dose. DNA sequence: TGTGCCAGCATTCGACAGGGTAATCAGCCCCAGCATTTT. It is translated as CASIRQGNQPQHF.